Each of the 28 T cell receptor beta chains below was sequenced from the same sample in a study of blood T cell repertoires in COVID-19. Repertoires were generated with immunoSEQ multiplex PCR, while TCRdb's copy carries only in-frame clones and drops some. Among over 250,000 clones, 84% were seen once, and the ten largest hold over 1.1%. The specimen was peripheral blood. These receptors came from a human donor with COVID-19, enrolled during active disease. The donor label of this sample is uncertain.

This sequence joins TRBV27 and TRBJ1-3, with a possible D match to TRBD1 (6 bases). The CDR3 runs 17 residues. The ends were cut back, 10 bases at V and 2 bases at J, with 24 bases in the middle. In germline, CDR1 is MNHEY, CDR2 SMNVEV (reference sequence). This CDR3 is CATSPNRGAFTGNTIYF. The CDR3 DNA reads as TGTGCCACCTCCCCGAACCGGGGGGCATTCACTGGAAACACCATATATTTT.

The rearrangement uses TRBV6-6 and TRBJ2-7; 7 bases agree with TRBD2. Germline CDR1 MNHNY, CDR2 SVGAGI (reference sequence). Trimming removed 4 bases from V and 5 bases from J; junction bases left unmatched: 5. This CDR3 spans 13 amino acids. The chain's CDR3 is CASSFRGVDEQYF. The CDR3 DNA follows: TGTGCCAGCAGTTTCCGGGGGGTTGACGAGCAGTACTTC.

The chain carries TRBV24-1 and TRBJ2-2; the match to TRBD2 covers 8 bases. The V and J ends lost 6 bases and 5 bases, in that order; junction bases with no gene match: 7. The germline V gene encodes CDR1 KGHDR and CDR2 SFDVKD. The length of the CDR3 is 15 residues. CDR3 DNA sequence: TGTGCCACCAGTCGGGGGGGGTTAAGAACCGGGGAGCTGTTTTTT. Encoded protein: CATSRGGLRTGELFF.

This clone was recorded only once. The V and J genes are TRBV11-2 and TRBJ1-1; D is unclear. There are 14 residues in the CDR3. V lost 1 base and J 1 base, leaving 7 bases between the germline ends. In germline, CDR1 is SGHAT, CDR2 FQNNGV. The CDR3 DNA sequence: TGTGCCAGCAGCTTAGGGTACTCGAACACTGAAGCTTTCTTT. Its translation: CASSLGYSNTEAFF.

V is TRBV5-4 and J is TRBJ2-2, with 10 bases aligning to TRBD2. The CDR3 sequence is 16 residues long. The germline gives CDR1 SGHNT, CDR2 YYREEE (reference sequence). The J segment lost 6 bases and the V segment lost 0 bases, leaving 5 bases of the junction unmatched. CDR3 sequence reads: CASSLGSGRASGELFF. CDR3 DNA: TGTGCCAGCAGCTTGGGGAGCGGGAGGGCCTCCGGGGAGCTGTTTTTT. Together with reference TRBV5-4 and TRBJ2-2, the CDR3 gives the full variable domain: ETGVTQSPTHLIKTRGQQVTLRCSSQSGHNTVSWYQQALGQGPQFIFQYYREEENGRGNFPPRFSGLQFPNYSSELNVNALELDDSALYLCASSLGSGRASGELFFGEGSRLTVL.

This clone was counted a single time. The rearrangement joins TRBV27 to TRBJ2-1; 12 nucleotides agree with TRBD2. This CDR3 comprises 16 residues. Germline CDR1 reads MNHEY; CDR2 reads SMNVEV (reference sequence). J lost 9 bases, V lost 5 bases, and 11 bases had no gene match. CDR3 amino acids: CASSPQASGRVTEQFF. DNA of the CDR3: TGTGCCAGCAGTCCCCAGGCTAGCGGGAGGGTCACTGAGCAGTTCTTC.

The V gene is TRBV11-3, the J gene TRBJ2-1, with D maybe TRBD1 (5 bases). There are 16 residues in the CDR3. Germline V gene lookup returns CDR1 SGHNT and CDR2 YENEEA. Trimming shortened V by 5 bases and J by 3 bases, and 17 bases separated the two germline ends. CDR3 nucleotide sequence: TGTGCCAGCAGCCACAGTCCGCCCGACAGCTACAATGAGCAGTTCTTC. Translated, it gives CASSHSPPDSYNEQFF.

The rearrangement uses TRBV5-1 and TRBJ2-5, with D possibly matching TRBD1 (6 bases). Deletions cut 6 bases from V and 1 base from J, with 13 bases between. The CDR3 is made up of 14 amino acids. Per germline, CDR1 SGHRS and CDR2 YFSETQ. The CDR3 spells CASKEQTGQETQYF. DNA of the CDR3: TGCGCCAGCAAGGAACAGACAGGCCAAGAGACCCAGTACTTC.

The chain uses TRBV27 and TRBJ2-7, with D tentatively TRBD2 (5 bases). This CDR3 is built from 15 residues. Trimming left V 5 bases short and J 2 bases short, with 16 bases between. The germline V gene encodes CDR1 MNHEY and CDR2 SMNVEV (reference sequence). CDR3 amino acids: CASSARPGIAYEQYF. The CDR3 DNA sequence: TGTGCCAGCAGTGCTCGCCCCGGGATCGCCTACGAGCAGTACTTC.

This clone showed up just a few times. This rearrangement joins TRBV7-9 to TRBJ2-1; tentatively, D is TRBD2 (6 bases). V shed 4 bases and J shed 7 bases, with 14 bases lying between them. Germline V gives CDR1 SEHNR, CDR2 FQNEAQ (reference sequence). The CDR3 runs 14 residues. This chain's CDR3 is CASSSREYVNEQFF. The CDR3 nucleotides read TGTGCCAGCAGCTCCCGGGAGTACGTAAATGAGCAGTTCTTC.

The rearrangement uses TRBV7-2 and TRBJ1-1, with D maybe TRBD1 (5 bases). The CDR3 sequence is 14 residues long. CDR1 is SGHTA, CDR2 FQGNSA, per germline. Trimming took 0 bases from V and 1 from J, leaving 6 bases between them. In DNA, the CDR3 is TGTGCCAGCAGCTTAGCGACAGAGAACACTGAAGCTTTCTTT. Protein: CASSLATENTEAFF.

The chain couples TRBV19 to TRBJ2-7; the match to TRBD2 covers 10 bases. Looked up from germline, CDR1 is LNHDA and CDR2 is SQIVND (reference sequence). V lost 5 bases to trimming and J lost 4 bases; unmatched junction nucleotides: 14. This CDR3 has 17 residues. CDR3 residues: CASSPALSGRAVYEQYF. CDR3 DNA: TGTGCCAGTAGTCCCGCCTTGAGCGGGAGGGCTGTATACGAGCAGTACTTC.

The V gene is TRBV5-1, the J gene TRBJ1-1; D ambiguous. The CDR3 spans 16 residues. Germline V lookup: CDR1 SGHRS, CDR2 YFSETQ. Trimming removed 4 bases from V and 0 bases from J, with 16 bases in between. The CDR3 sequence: CASSRHETAMNTEAFF. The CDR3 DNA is TGCGCCAGCAGCCGACATGAAACGGCCATGAACACTGAAGCTTTCTTT.

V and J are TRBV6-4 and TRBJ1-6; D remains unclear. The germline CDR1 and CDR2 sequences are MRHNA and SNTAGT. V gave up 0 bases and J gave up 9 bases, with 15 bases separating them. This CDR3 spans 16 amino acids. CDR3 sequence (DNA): TGTGCCAGCAGTGACTCGACGTCGGGGAATACTTCACCCCTCCACTTT. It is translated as CASSDSTSGNTSPLHF.

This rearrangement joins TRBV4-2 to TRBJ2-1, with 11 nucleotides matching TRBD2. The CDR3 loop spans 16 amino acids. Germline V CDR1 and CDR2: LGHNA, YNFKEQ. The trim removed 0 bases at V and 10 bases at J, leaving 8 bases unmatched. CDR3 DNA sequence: TGTGCCAGCAGCCAAGAAACTAGCGGGAGAATTAGGGAGCAGTTCTTC. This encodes CASSQETSGRIREQFF.

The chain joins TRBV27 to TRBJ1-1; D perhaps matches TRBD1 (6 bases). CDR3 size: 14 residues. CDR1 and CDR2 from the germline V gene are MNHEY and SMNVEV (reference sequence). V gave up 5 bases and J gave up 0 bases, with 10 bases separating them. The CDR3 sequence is CASSATGMNTEAFF. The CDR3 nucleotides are TGTGCCAGCAGTGCTACAGGGATGAACACTGAAGCTTTCTTT.

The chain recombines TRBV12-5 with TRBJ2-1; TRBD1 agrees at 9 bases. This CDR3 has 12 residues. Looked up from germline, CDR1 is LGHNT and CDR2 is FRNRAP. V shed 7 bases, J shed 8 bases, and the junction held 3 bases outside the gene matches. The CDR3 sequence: CASAGQGHEQFF. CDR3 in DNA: TGTGCTAGTGCGGGACAGGGTCATGAGCAGTTCTTC.

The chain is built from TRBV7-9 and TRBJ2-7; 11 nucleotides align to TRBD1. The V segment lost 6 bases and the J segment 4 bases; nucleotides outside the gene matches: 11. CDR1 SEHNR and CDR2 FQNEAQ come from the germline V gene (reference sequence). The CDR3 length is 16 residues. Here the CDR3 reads CASSPGQGARTYEQYF. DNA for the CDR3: TGTGCCAGCAGTCCTGGACAGGGGGCGCGTACGTACGAGCAGTACTTC.

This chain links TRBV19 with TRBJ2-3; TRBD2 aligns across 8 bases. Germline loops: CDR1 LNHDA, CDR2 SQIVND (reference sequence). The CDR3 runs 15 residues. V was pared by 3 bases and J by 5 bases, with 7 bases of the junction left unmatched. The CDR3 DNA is TGTGCCAGTAGTATTGAGCGGGGGAGGAGAGATACGCAGTATTTT. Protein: CASSIERGRRDTQYF.

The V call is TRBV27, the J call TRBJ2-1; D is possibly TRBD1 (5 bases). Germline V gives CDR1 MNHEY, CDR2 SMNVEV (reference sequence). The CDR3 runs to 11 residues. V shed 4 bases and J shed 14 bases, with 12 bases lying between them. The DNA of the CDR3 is TGTGCCAGCAGTTCAGGGCGTAGTGAGTTCTTC. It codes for CASSSGRSEFF.

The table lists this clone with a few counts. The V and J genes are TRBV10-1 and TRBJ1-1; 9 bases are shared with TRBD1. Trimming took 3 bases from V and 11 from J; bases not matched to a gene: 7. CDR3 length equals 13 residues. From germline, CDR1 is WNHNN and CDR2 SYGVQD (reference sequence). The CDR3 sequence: CASSDSGTGRAFF. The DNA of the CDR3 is TGCGCCAGCAGTGACTCCGGGACAGGGAGGGCTTTCTTT.

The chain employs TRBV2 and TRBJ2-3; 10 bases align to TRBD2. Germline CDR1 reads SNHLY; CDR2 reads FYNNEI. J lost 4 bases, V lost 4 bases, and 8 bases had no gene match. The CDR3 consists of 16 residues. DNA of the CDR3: TGTGCCAGCAGTGGCAGGGGAGCGGGAGGGGCAGATACGCAGTATTTT. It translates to CASSGRGAGGADTQYF.

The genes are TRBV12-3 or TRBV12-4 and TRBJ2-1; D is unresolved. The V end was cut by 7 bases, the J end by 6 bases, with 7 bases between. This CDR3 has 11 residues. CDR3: CASMSGNEQFF. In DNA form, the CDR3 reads TGTGCCAGCATGTCGGGCAATGAGCAGTTCTTC.

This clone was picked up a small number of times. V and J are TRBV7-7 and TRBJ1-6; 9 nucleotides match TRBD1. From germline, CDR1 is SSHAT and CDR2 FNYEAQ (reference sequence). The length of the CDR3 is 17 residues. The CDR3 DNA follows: TGTGCTAGCCCACCGGGCATTAGGGACAGGGATTATTCACCCCTCCACTTT. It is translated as CASPPGIRDRDYSPLHF.

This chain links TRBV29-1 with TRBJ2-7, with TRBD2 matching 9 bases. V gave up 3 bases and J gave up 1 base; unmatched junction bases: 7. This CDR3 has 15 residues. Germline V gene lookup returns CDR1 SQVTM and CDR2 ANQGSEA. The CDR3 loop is CSVEGVAGESYEQYF. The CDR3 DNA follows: TGCAGCGTTGAGGGGGTAGCGGGAGAATCCTACGAGCAGTACTTC.

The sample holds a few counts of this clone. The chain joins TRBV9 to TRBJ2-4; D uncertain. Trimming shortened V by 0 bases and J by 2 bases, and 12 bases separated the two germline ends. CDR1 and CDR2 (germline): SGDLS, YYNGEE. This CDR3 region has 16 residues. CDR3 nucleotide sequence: TGTGCCAGCAGCGTAGCCCTGTTTTATCCCAAAAACATTCAGTACTTC. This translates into CASSVALFYPKNIQYF.

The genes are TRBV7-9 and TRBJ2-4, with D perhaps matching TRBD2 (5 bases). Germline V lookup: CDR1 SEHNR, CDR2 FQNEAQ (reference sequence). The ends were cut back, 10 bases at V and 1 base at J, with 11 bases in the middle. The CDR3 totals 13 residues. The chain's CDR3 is CATAGGAKNIQYF. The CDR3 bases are TGTGCCACGGCAGGCGGGGCCAAAAACATTCAGTACTTC.

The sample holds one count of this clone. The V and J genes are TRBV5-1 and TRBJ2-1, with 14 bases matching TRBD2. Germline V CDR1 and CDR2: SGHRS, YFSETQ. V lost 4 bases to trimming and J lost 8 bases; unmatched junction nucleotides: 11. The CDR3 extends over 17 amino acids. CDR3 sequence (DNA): TGCGCCAGCAGCCCCACTACCGGGACTAGCGGGAGCGATGAGCAGTTCTTC. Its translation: CASSPTTGTSGSDEQFF.